These T cell receptor beta chains were read from a single sample in a study of blood T cell repertoires in COVID-19. The protocol was immunoSEQ multiplex PCR, while the TCRdb copy is restricted to in-frame clones and leaves out a portion. This table holds 150,000 or so clones, about four fifths found once. Sequenced input: PBMCs or T cells enriched from blood (not recorded which). These receptors originate from a man aged 55 to 69 who had recovered from COVID-19. Both conserved end residues are part of each CDR3. The D gene is left open where the match is weak. Expanded clones get a size class; other rows say once, few or many, or leave the size out.

V: TRBV7-3
J: TRBJ2-1
size: NA
D: TRBD1
CDR3: CASSLEGGWNEQFF
DNA: TGTGCCAGCAGCTTAGAAGGGGGCTGGAATGAGCAGTTCTTC

V: TRBV7-9
J: TRBJ1-5
size: NA
D: TRBD1
CDR3: CASSPDRGHQPQHF
DNA: TGTGCCAGCAGCCCGGACAGGGGCCACCAGCCCCAGCATTTT

V: TRBV9
J: TRBJ2-3
size: NA
D: TRBD2
CDR3: CASSASGGTGDTQYF
DNA: TGTGCCAGCAGCGCTAGCGGGGGAACCGGGGATACGCAGTATTTT

V: TRBV18
J: TRBJ2-5
size: NA
D: TRBD1
CDR3: CASSRNRDRGKKTQYF
DNA: TGTGCCAGCTCACGGAACCGGGACAGGGGGAAGAAGACCCAGTACTTC

V: TRBV7-9
J: TRBJ2-5
size: NA
D: NA
CDR3: CASEGEETQYF
DNA: TGTGCCAGCGAGGGGGAAGAGACCCAGTACTTC

V: TRBV2
J: TRBJ2-7
size: NA
D: TRBD1
CDR3: CASSETGSWSPPRSYEQYF
DNA: TGTGCCAGCAGCGAGACAGGGTCTTGGTCTCCGCCGAGATCCTACGAGCAGTACTTC

V: TRBV3-1/TRBV3-2
J: TRBJ2-7
size: NA
D: NA
CDR3: CASSHQNSYEQYF
DNA: TGTGCCAGCAGCCACCAAAACTCCTACGAGCAGTACTTC

V: TRBV3-1/TRBV3-2
J: TRBJ2-7
size: once
D: TRBD2
CDR3: CASSRGTSGTNEQYF
DNA: TGTGCCAGCAGCCGGGGGACTAGCGGGACCAACGAGCAGTACTTC

V: TRBV5-4
J: TRBJ2-1
size: NA
D: TRBD2
CDR3: CASSPELAGTNEQFF
DNA: TGTGCCAGCAGCCCAGAACTAGCGGGGACGAATGAGCAGTTCTTC

V: TRBV12-3/TRBV12-4
J: TRBJ1-1
size: NA
D: NA
CDR3: CASSQMNTEAFF
DNA: TGTGCCAGCAGCCAAATGAACACTGAAGCTTTCTTT

V: TRBV15
J: TRBJ2-7
size: NA
D: TRBD1
CDR3: CATSGRDRVGQYF
DNA: TGTGCCACCAGCGGCCGGGACAGGGTCGGACAGTACTTC

V: TRBV5-1
J: TRBJ1-5
size: NA
D: TRBD1
CDR3: CASSLDRGHQPQHF
DNA: TGCGCCAGCAGCTTGGACAGGGGGCATCAGCCCCAGCATTTT

V: TRBV5-1
J: TRBJ2-3
size: NA
D: TRBD2
CDR3: CASSLARAGLAFSTDTQYF
DNA: TGCGCCAGCAGCTTGGCAAGAGCGGGACTAGCGTTTAGCACAGATACGCAGTATTTT

V: TRBV5-8
J: TRBJ1-5
size: NA
D: NA
CDR3: CASSLDSGRGAQHF
DNA: TGTGCCAGCAGCTTGGACAGCGGGCGAGGGGCCCAGCATTTT

V: TRBV27
J: TRBJ2-7
size: NA
D: NA
CDR3: CASSLSKAKTRTNEQYF
DNA: TGTGCCAGCAGTTTATCCAAAGCGAAGACTAGGACCAACGAGCAGTACTTC

V: TRBV29-1
J: TRBJ2-3
size: NA
D: TRBD1
CDR3: CSVEKVSGGTGNTQYF
DNA: TGCAGCGTTGAAAAAGTTTCAGGGGGCACGGGGAATACGCAGTATTTT

V: TRBV7-8
J: TRBJ2-1
size: once
D: TRBD2
CDR3: CASSPRLTSSTVQREDEQFF
DNA: TGTGCCAGCAGCCCTAGATTAACTAGCTCAACAGTACAACGGGAGGATGAGCAGTTCTTC

V: TRBV7-2
J: TRBJ2-1
size: NA
D: NA
CDR3: CASSLATGSYNEQFF
DNA: TGTGCCAGCAGCTTAGCAACTGGCTCCTACAATGAGCAGTTCTTC

V: TRBV28
J: TRBJ1-2
size: many
D: NA
CDR3: CASTDKTYGYTF
DNA: TGTGCCAGCACCGACAAAACCTATGGCTACACCTTC

V: TRBV6-1
J: TRBJ2-7
size: NA
D: NA
CDR3: CASSETGSSYEQYF
DNA: TGTGCCAGCAGTGAAACGGGAAGCTCCTACGAGCAGTACTTC

V: TRBV6-5
J: TRBJ1-5
size: NA
D: TRBD1
CDR3: CASSFTRQGGNQPQHF
DNA: TGTGCCAGCAGTTTCACCCGACAGGGAGGCAATCAGCCCCAGCATTTT

V: TRBV20-1
J: TRBJ2-1
size: NA
D: TRBD2
CDR3: CSASTVGLAVPGEQFF
DNA: TGCAGTGCCAGTACGGTAGGACTAGCCGTTCCTGGAGAGCAGTTCTTC

V: TRBV13
J: TRBJ1-2
size: NA
D: NA
CDR3: CASSLYPGNYGYTF
DNA: TGTGCCAGCAGCTTATACCCAGGGAACTATGGCTACACCTTC

V: TRBV7-3
J: TRBJ2-7
size: NA
D: TRBD2
CDR3: CASSLTLASGSYEQYF
DNA: TGTGCCAGCAGCTTAACGTTAGCTAGCGGGTCCTACGAGCAGTACTTC

V: TRBV18
J: TRBJ2-7
size: NA
D: TRBD1
CDR3: CASSIGQATYEQYF
DNA: TGTGCCAGCTCCATCGGACAGGCCACTTACGAGCAGTACTTC

V: TRBV20-1
J: TRBJ2-7
size: NA
D: NA
CDR3: CSASAHVDYEQYF
DNA: TGCAGTGCTAGTGCTCACGTAGACTACGAGCAGTACTTC

V: TRBV18
J: TRBJ1-5
size: NA
D: NA
CDR3: CASSPEGAGNQPQHF
DNA: TGTGCCAGCTCACCGGAGGGTGCCGGCAATCAGCCCCAGCATTTT

V: TRBV5-1
J: TRBJ1-1
size: few
D: NA
CDR3: CASSLGLAYTEAFF
DNA: TGCGCCAGCAGCCTGGGACTTGCATACACTGAAGCTTTCTTT